This T cell receptor (beta chain) was captured by sequencing in a study of CXCR3-negative and CXCR3-positive naive CD8 T cells. Broader study findings: Memory CD8+ cells had much lower diversity, and both naive subsets had comparably high diversity. When CXCR3-positive naive cells were set against CXCR3-negative naive cells, the former had more hydrophobic TRB CDR3s.

The CDR3 extends over 13 amino acids. The germline CDR1 and CDR2 sequences are MDHEN and SYDVKM. The libraries of TRB cDNA were constructed through 5' RACE using UMI labels. TCRdb reprocessed the 5' RACE reads and stores each CDR3 protein as one record, lacking DNA. The sample has about 130,000 distinct CDR3 sequences. For this clonotype: The antigen is not known.

Cells that were CD45RO-CCR7+CD27+CD95- constituted naive CD8+ T cells. What was sequenced was naive CXCR3- CD8+ T cells from blood. As for subset: CD45RO-CCR7+CD27+CD95- naive CD8+ T cells lacking CXCR3 (TNR3-). This clonotype originated in a human donor in good health. Some clones in this sample may be carry-over from other donors' samples. The genes are TRBV28 and TRBJ2-1; as DNA is missing, the TRBD1 call by TCRdb cannot be tested. The chain's CDR3 is CASSLGQGGGQFF.